These T cell receptor beta chains were read from a single sample in a study of control samples from healthy donors and cancer patients. Sequencing used immunoSEQ multiplex PCR; TCRdb keeps in-frame clones, though not all of them. The sample includes 100,000 to 150,000 clones, over 80% of them seen just once. Sequenced sample: blood. Receptors originate from a woman aged 45-65 years in good health. The CDR3 runs from the conserved cysteine through the conserved F or W. The order of the fields is V gene, J gene, CDR3 protein.

V gene: TRBV28
J gene: TRBJ1-2
CDR3 protein: CASSSPYRGNYGYTF

V gene: TRBV19
J gene: TRBJ1-3
CDR3 protein: CASRRGLPGNTIYF

V gene: TRBV6-5
J gene: TRBJ2-7
CDR3 protein: CASRIQPSYEQYF

V gene: TRBV6-5
J gene: TRBJ1-1
CDR3 protein: CASITGGTEAFF

V gene: TRBV20-1
J gene: TRBJ2-5
CDR3 protein: CSASREGRGPRETQYF

V gene: TRBV3-1/TRBV3-2
J gene: TRBJ2-2
CDR3 protein: CASSHTRDQNTGELFF

V gene: TRBV6-4
J gene: TRBJ1-1
CDR3 protein: CARNKAEAFF

V gene: TRBV30
J gene: TRBJ2-7
CDR3 protein: CAWSEGVTYEQYF

V gene: TRBV30
J gene: TRBJ1-5
CDR3 protein: CAWNSRGNQPQHF

V gene: TRBV3-1/TRBV3-2
J gene: TRBJ2-3
CDR3 protein: CASSNGYTQYF

V gene: TRBV6-5
J gene: TRBJ2-7
CDR3 protein: CASVLTNSYEQYF

V gene: TRBV6-5
J gene: TRBJ1-5
CDR3 protein: CASSYRGGGHQPQHF

V gene: TRBV25-1
J gene: TRBJ2-1
CDR3 protein: CASSLSGFYNEQFF

V gene: TRBV19
J gene: TRBJ2-5
CDR3 protein: CASSIGTRETQYF

V gene: TRBV5-1
J gene: TRBJ1-4
CDR3 protein: CASSLTLSAREKLFF

V gene: TRBV4-1
J gene: TRBJ1-4
CDR3 protein: CASSQLGKLFF

V gene: TRBV7-9
J gene: TRBJ2-5
CDR3 protein: CASINTGQVQETQYF

V gene: TRBV4-2
J gene: TRBJ1-2
CDR3 protein: CASSLVQAYGYTF

V gene: TRBV24-1
J gene: TRBJ2-1
CDR3 protein: CATRWGLAKSSYNEQFF

V gene: TRBV5-1
J gene: TRBJ2-1
CDR3 protein: CASSLVLASGDPTTEQFF

V gene: TRBV15
J gene: TRBJ1-1
CDR3 protein: CATSTGNPEAFF

V gene: TRBV6-5
J gene: TRBJ2-5
CDR3 protein: CASSYRGSEETQYF

V gene: TRBV12-3/TRBV12-4
J gene: TRBJ2-1
CDR3 protein: CASSLLRDNEQFF

V gene: TRBV5-4
J gene: TRBJ2-2
CDR3 protein: CASSGLTGELFF

V gene: TRBV14
J gene: TRBJ2-1
CDR3 protein: CASSQKRSSYNEQFF

V gene: TRBV10-3
J gene: TRBJ1-2
CDR3 protein: CAISENRERGYTF

V gene: TRBV19
J gene: TRBJ2-7
CDR3 protein: CASSVSGGASYEQYF

V gene: TRBV5-1
J gene: TRBJ2-1
CDR3 protein: CASSLDGRVNEQFF

V gene: TRBV5-1
J gene: TRBJ1-3
CDR3 protein: CASSLEGVNSGNTIYF

V gene: TRBV6-1
J gene: TRBJ1-5
CDR3 protein: CASSELDSNQPQHF

V gene: TRBV5-1
J gene: TRBJ1-3
CDR3 protein: CASRIGPGNTIYF

V gene: TRBV6-6
J gene: TRBJ1-4
CDR3 protein: CASTETGQREKLFF

V gene: TRBV6-6
J gene: TRBJ2-1
CDR3 protein: CASSLANRDRQNEQFF

V gene: TRBV27
J gene: TRBJ2-7
CDR3 protein: CASSKEGVASYEQYF

V gene: TRBV5-1
J gene: TRBJ2-5
CDR3 protein: CASNLGPSNQETQYF

V gene: TRBV19
J gene: TRBJ1-2
CDR3 protein: CASNEGHNYGYTF

V gene: TRBV18
J gene: TRBJ1-3
CDR3 protein: CASTGLAGNTIYF

V gene: TRBV27
J gene: TRBJ2-7
CDR3 protein: CASSLSNDRVAYEQYF

V gene: TRBV7-8
J gene: TRBJ1-4
CDR3 protein: CASSTLNQGGSEKLFF

V gene: TRBV19
J gene: TRBJ2-3
CDR3 protein: CASSINRARTSTDTQYF

V gene: TRBV6-5
J gene: TRBJ2-2
CDR3 protein: CASSYGWTANTGELFF

V gene: TRBV2
J gene: TRBJ2-1
CDR3 protein: CASGTDNNEQFF

V gene: TRBV3-1/TRBV3-2
J gene: TRBJ2-7
CDR3 protein: CASSHTGLAGAYEQYF

V gene: TRBV25-1
J gene: TRBJ2-7
CDR3 protein: CASTSGQDSYEQYF

V gene: TRBV6-1
J gene: TRBJ1-5
CDR3 protein: CASSEASGKQPQHF

V gene: TRBV30
J gene: TRBJ1-4
CDR3 protein: CAWRNAGQIREKLFF

V gene: TRBV6-5
J gene: TRBJ2-7
CDR3 protein: CASSYGGEQYF

V gene: TRBV27
J gene: TRBJ1-1
CDR3 protein: CASRMTGGNTEAFF